One sample yielded the 8 T cell receptor beta chains listed below, sequenced in a study of cytomegalovirus exposure and HLA in healthy donors. The PCR employed 60 Vbeta primers together with 13 Jbeta primers. The data were produced by immunoSEQ multiplex PCR, yet TCRdb's version contains in-frame clones alone and is incomplete. Here the sample spans approximately 180,000 clones, over 70% being singletons. Material for sequencing was PBMCs. The receptor set was obtained from a woman aged 60-75 years in good health and CMV-seropositive.

The rearrangement links TRBV7-2 to TRBJ2-7; no clear D gene. The germline gives CDR1 SGHTA, CDR2 FQGNSA. V lost 1 base, J lost 3 bases, and 10 bases lay in between. This CDR3 is 14 amino acids long. In DNA form, the CDR3 reads TGTGCCAGCAGCTTAGGTATGCTAATCTACGAGCAGTACTTC. Translation gives CASSLGMLIYEQYF.

This clone has a single count. This sequence joins TRBV28 and TRBJ1-3; 7 positions match TRBD1. CDR1 MDHEN and CDR2 SYDVKM come from the germline V gene. V lost 3 bases, J lost 4 bases, and 0 bases stayed unmatched. This CDR3 contains 13 residues. CDR3 bases: TGTGCCAGCAGTTTCAGGGGGGGAAACACCATATATTTT. This codes for CASSFRGGNTIYF.

V usage is TRBV5-8 and J usage is TRBJ2-6; 10 bases align to TRBD1. V shed 1 base and J 2 bases; nucleotides not matched to a gene: 3. CDR3 size: 17 residues. Germline assignment: CDR1 SGHTS and CDR2 YDEGEE. CDR3 bases: TGTGCCAGCAGCTTGTCCGGGACAGGGGCTGGGGCCAACGTCCTGACTTTC. Encoded protein: CASSLSGTGAGANVLTF.

The chain has TRBV5-1 and TRBJ1-6, with TRBD1 identical over 7 bases. The CDR3 is 16 residues long. V trimming: 0 bases; J trimming: 2 bases; junction bases outside the gene matches: 2. Germline CDR1 and CDR2: SGHRS and YFSETQ. The CDR3 protein is CASSLDRGTYNSPLHF. In nucleotides, the CDR3 is TGCGCCAGCAGCTTGGACAGGGGAACCTATAATTCACCCCTCCACTTT.

The rearrangement links TRBV5-6 to TRBJ1-6; 9 nucleotides agree with TRBD1. J was trimmed by 10 bases and V by 4 bases; bases with no gene match: 3. Germline V gene sequence: CDR1 SGHDT, CDR2 YYEEEE. The CDR3 consists of 13 residues. The CDR3 bases are TGTGCCAGCAGCGGGACAGGGTGGTCACCCCTCCACTTT. The encoded protein is CASSGTGWSPLHF.

This chain links TRBV30 with TRBJ2-7; 7 bases map to TRBD2. The V and J ends lost 8 bases and 4 bases, in that order; junction bases with no gene match: 8. From germline, CDR1 is GTSNPN and CDR2 SVGIG (reference sequence). The CDR3 sequence is 12 residues long. DNA for the CDR3: TGTGCCCAATCAAGCGGGACTTACGAGCAGTACTTC. Its translation is CAQSSGTYEQYF.

About this clone: Germline is not matched at one junction end, which may reflect a read error. DNA of the CDR3: TGTGCCAGCAGTTCCCCAGCGGGAGGAGAAGATAAGCAGTATTTT. As protein: CASSSPAGGEDKQYF. This chain joins TRBV28 and TRBJ2-3, with 9 nucleotides matching TRBD2. The germline V gene has CDR1 MDHEN and CDR2 SYDVKM. This CDR3 contains 15 residues. The full variable domain, in which reference TRBV28 and TRBJ2-3 provide the parts outside the CDR3, is DVKVTQSSRYLVKRTGEKVFLECVQDMDHENMFWYRQDPGLGLRLIYFSYDVKMKEKGDIPEGYSVSREKKERFSLILESASTNQTSMYLCASSSPAGGEDKQYFGPGTRLTVL.

The gene calls are TRBV11-1 and TRBJ2-7, with 8 bases fitting TRBD1. From germline, CDR1 is SGHAT and CDR2 FQDESV (reference sequence). The CDR3 runs 15 residues. The ends lost 1 base at V and 3 bases at J; junction bases unmatched: 5. The CDR3 spells CASSLGRGLDYEQYF. Here the CDR3 DNA reads TGTGCCAGCAGCTTAGGCAGGGGGCTTGACTACGAGCAGTACTTC.